This is a list of T cell receptor beta chains from one sample in a study of T cells in localized non-small cell lung cancer. The table came from immunoSEQ multiplex PCR; TCRdb's copy has only in-frame clones and leaves some out. This sample carries approximately 8,300 clones, about 90% of them seen once, and the ten largest clones take approximately 2.5%. The sample consisted of peripheral blood, taken before any cancer treatment. These receptor sequences come from a female donor over 55 with stage II squamous cell lung carcinoma. CDR3s include the opening cysteine and the closing phenylalanine or tryptophan. The D gene is left open where the match is weak. Not every row has a clone size; where given, it reads once, few, many or a size class.

TRBV9,TRBJ1-2,.,.,TGTGCCAGCAGCGTAGAGTTGGGGAACTATGGCTACACCTTC,CASSVELGNYGYTF
TRBV19,TRBJ2-1,.,TRBD1,TGTGCCAGTAGTATAGGTGGGACAGGGGGCATTTATGAGCAGTTCTTC,CASSIGGTGGIYEQFF
TRBV5-4,TRBJ2-7,.,.,TGTGCCAGCAGCTCAAACCAGGGCTACGAGCAGTACTTC,CASSSNQGYEQYF
TRBV5-1,TRBJ2-3,.,.,TGCGCCAGCAGCAATGGACTCGTAAGTCCAGATACGCAGTATTTT,CASSNGLVSPDTQYF
TRBV5-6,TRBJ2-3,.,.,TGTGCCAGCAGCTGGTCGATTGAGACGCAGTATTTT,CASSWSIETQYF
TRBV11-2,TRBJ2-5,.,TRBD2,TGTGCCAGCAGCCCTTTGCAACCGGGACTAGCGGAAGAGACCCAGTACTTC,CASSPLQPGLAEETQYF
TRBV5-1,TRBJ1-2,.,TRBD1,TGCGCCAGCAGCCAAGGACAGGGGCTCTATGGCTACACCTTC,CASSQGQGLYGYTF
TRBV28,TRBJ1-5,.,.,TGTGCCAGCAGTTTAGGCAGGCGGAGCAATCAGCCCCAGCATTTT,CASSLGRRSNQPQHF
TRBV7-8,TRBJ2-5,once,.,TGTGCCAGCAGCTCTGTGGGGGGGACAGTAGGAGGAGAGACCCAGTACTTC,CASSSVGGTVGGETQYF
TRBV19,TRBJ1-2,.,.,TGTGCCAGTAGTATGAAAAGGGTTGTTAACTATGGCTACACCTTC,CASSMKRVVNYGYTF
TRBV6-6,TRBJ1-1,.,TRBD1,TGTGCCAGCAGTTACATGATCAACAGGGGGGCCGAAGCTTTCTTT,CASSYMINRGAEAFF
TRBV7-9,TRBJ2-3,.,TRBD2,TGTGCCAGCAGCTTCAGCGGGAGGGCTCGGGGAACAGATACGCAGTATTTT,CASSFSGRARGTDTQYF
TRBV2,TRBJ2-5,.,TRBD2,TGTGCCAGCAGCTATGGACTAGACCAAGAGACCCAGTACTTC,CASSYGLDQETQYF
TRBV7-9,TRBJ1-1,.,.,TGTGCCAGCAGCTCGAACGGACGGATAGGTGAAGCTTTCTTT,CASSSNGRIGEAFF
TRBV7-2,TRBJ2-2,.,TRBD2,TGTGCCAGCAGCCGACTAGCGGGGTGGGGCACCGGGGAGCTGTTTTTT,CASSRLAGWGTGELFF
TRBV11-2,TRBJ2-1,.,.,TGTGCCAGCAGTTCCATGGCTGGGAATGAGCAGTTCTTC,CASSSMAGNEQFF
TRBV18,TRBJ2-1,.,.,TGTGCCAGCTCACCCCCGTCGGGCTTTAACATAAGGGCTGGTGCTGATGAGCAGTTCTTC,CASSPPSGFNIRAGADEQFF
TRBV28,TRBJ2-4,.,.,TGTGCCAGCAGTTTAGGGCCTCTTAAAAACATTCAGTACTTC,CASSLGPLKNIQYF
TRBV6-1,TRBJ1-5,.,.,TGTGCCAGCAGTGAATTGGGGAGGCAGCCCCAGCATTTT,CASSELGRQPQHF
TRBV5-1,TRBJ2-3,.,TRBD1,TGCGCCAGCAGGACAGGGGGAGCAGATACGCAGTATTTT,CASRTGGADTQYF
TRBV6-5,TRBJ1-2,.,.,TGTGCCAGCAGGGTAACAGGGAGCGGCTACACCTTC,CASRVTGSGYTF
TRBV6-6,TRBJ2-4,.,.,TGTGCCAGCAGTGTTTCATTAGCCAAAAACATTCAGTACTTC,CASSVSLAKNIQYF
TRBV7-8,TRBJ2-1,.,TRBD2,TGTGCCAGCAGCTTAGGCACGTCTAGCGGGCTATGGGATGAGCAGTTCTTC,CASSLGTSSGLWDEQFF
TRBV19,TRBJ1-1,.,.,TGTGCCAGTACCTTCGGACGGCAAGCTTTCTTT,CASTFGRQAFF
TRBV30,TRBJ1-4,.,.,TGTGCCTGGAGTTCCGGGGCTTCGGGTCTATTTGTAAAACTGTTTTTT,CAWSSGASGLFVKLFF